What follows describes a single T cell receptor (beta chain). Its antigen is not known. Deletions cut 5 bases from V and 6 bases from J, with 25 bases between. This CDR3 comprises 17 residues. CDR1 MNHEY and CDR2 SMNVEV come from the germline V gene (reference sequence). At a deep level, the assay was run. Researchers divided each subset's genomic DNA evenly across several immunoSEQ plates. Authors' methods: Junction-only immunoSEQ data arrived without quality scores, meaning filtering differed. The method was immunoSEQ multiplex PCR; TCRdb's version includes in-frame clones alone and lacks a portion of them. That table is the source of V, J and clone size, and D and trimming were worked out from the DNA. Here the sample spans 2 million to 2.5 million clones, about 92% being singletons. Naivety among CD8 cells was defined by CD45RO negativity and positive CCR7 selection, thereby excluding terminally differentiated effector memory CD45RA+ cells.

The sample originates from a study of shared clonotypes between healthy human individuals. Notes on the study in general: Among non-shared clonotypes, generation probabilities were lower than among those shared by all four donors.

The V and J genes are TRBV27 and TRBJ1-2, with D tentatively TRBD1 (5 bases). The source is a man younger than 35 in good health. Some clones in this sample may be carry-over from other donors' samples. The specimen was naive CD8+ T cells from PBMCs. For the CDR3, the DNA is TGTGCCAGCAGTCCACAGGCGGGCGGCCGCCGGCACGATGGCTACACCTTC. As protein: CASSPQAGGRRHDGYTF.